The clone carrying this T cell receptor beta chain was counted ten times or more. The CDR3 is made up of 17 amino acids. With 5 bases clipped from V and 2 bases from J, the junction kept 13 bases outside the gene matches. The unsorted libraries originated from 2 million PBMCs kept at -80 C. The authors produced cDNA by 5'RACE using 10-nucleotide random UMIs. TCRdb reprocessed the 5' RACE reads via MiXCR and lists one record per CDR3 protein. The profile shows about 16,000 distinct CDR3 sequences, about 20% of them singletons. The sample comes from a study of neurological immune-mediated disorders. This TCR came from a man aged 50 to 59 in good health. Sample: PBMCs. The chain is built from TRBV12-3 or TRBV12-4 and TRBJ2-3; 7 bases align to TRBD2. Here the CDR3 reads CASSPYPAGTITDTQYF. The CDR3, as DNA: TGTGCCAGCAGTCCCTACCCAGCGGGGACCATCACAGATACGCAGTATTTT.